This T cell receptor (beta chain) was recorded in a study of cytomegalovirus exposure and HLA in healthy donors. Trimming stripped 5 bases from V and 1 base from J, with 8 bases between. The CDR3 is 13 amino acids. Per the germline V gene, CDR1 is SEHNR and CDR2 is FQNEAQ (reference sequence). The study's findings and limits: TCR beta chains associated with HLA were, in a later analysis, more clonally expanded than equally common others. Segments of the TCR beta V type were, in most cases, productive about 87% or about 30% of the time in an earlier analysis.

Vbeta (60) and Jbeta (13) primers were used in the PCR. Only in-frame clones appear in the TCRdb table, and some are missing; sequencing was by immunoSEQ multiplex PCR. The repertoire holds under 150,000 clones, with roughly four fifths as singletons. Regarding this clone: The antigen is unknown.

The sequence derives from a male donor in good health and CMV-seronegative. This chain connects TRBV7-9 to TRBJ1-2, with D perhaps TRBD1 (5 bases). The sample was PBMCs. CDR3: CASSMTDNYGYTF. In DNA, the CDR3 is TGTGCCAGCAGCATGACAGATAACTATGGCTACACCTTC.